This entry features one T cell receptor (beta chain) sequence. Antigen specificity is unknown. V was cut by 3 bases and J by 6 bases, with 12 bases left in between. Per germline, CDR1 SEHNR and CDR2 FQNEAQ (reference sequence). There are 14 residues in the CDR3. The data originate from a study of PD-1 blockade in classical Hodgkin lymphoma. Study-wide results and caveats: Newly diagnosed and completely responding patients shared comparable baseline diversity.

Each patient experienced a relapse that followed autologous stem cell transplantation, and brentuximab vedotin exposure varied. Profiled with immunoSEQ multiplex PCR; TCRdb holds only in-frame clones, not every one. Of about 90,000 clones in the sample, about 90% were seen once. Here the sequenced sample was peripheral blood mononuclear cells (PBMCs), taken before the second cycle of nivolumab. The V gene is TRBV7-9, the J gene TRBJ1-5; possible D gene TRBD1, 6 bases. This receptor was identified in a human donor with classical Hodgkin lymphoma. CDR3 nucleotide sequence: TGTGCCAGCAGCTTTTCAGGGGATAGTCAGCCCCAGCATTTT. Translation gives CASSFSGDSQPQHF. Full variable domain (rest looked up from reference TRBV7-9 and TRBJ1-5): DTGVSQNPRHKITKRGQNVTFRCDPISEHNRLYWYRQTLGQGPEFLTYFQNEAQLEKSRLLSDRFSAERPKGSFSTLEIQRTEQGDSAMYLCASSFSGDSQPQHFGDGTRLSIL.